Sequencing of this T cell receptor (beta chain) was carried out in a study of sequential checkpoint blockade in melanoma. Only in-frame clones appear in the TCRdb table, and some are missing; sequencing was by immunoSEQ multiplex PCR. The table includes about 12,000 clones, roughly 65% detected once. The CDR3 has 16 amino acids. J was trimmed by 1 base and V by 4 bases; bases with no gene match: 10. The germline gives CDR1 MNHEY, CDR2 SMNVEV (reference sequence). Treatment given: randomized to nivolumab then ipilimumab (arm A) or the reverse (arm B). From thawed PBMCs, live CD3+CD8+ cells negative for CD19 and CD56 were sorted.

This clonotype originated in a human donor with melanoma. The specimen comprised CD8+ T cells sorted from blood (inferred from file names), sampled from a patient given nivolumab and ipilimumab in sequence. The V call is TRBV27, the J call TRBJ2-7; TRBD1 agrees at 7 bases. The CDR3: CASSWGNRDRSYEQYF. The CDR3 nucleotides are TGTGCCAGCAGTTGGGGGAACCGGGACAGATCCTACGAGCAGTACTTC.